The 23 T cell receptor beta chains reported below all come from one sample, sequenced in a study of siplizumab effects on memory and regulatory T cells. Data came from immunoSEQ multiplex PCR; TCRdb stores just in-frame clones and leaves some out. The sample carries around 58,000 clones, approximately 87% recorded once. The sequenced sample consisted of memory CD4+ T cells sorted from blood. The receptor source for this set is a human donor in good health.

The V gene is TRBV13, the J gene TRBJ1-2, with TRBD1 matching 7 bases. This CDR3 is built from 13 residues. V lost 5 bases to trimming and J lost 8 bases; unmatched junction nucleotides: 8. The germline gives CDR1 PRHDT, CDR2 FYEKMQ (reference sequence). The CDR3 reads CASSGHPTGGYTF. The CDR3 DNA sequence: TGTGCCAGCAGCGGACACCCGACAGGGGGCTACACCTTC.

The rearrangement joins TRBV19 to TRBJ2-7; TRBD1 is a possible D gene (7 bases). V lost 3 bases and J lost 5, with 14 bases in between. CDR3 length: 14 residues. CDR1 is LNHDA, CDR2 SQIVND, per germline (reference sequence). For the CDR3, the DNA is TGTGCCAGTAGTATGGGCGACAGGGAGGACGAGCAGTACTTC. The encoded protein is CASSMGDREDEQYF. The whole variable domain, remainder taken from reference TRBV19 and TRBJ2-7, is DGGITQSPKYLFRKEGQNVTLSCEQNLNHDAMYWYRQDPGQGLRLIYYSQIVNDFQKGDIAEGYSVSREKKESFPLTVTSAQKNPTAFYLCASSMGDREDEQYFGPGTRLTVT.

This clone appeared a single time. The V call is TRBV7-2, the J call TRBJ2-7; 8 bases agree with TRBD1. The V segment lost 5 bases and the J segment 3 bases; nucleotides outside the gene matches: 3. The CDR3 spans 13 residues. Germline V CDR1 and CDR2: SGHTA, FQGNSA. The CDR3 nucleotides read TGTGCCAGCAGCCACGGACAGGGCTACGAGCAGTACTTC. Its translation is CASSHGQGYEQYF.

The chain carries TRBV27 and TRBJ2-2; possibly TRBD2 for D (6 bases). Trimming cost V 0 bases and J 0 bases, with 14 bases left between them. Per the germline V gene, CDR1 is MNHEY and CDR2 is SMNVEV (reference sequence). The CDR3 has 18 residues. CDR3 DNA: TGTGCCAGCAGTTTATCGCGAATAGCGGAGACGAACACCGGGGAGCTGTTTTTT. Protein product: CASSLSRIAETNTGELFF.

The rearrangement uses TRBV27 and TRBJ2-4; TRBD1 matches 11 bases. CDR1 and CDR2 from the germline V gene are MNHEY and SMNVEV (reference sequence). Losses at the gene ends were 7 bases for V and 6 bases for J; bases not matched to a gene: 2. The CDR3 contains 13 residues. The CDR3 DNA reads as TGTGCCAGCACCGGGACAGGGGGAAACATTCAGTACTTC. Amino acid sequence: CASTGTGGNIQYF.

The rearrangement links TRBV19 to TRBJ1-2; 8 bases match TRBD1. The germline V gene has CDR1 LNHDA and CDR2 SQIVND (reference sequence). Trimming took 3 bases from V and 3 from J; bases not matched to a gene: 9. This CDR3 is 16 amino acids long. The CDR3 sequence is CASSIPGAGGYYGYTF. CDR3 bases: TGTGCCAGTAGTATCCCGGGGGCAGGGGGCTACTATGGCTACACCTTC. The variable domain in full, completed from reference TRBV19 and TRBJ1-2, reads DGGITQSPKYLFRKEGQNVTLSCEQNLNHDAMYWYRQDPGQGLRLIYYSQIVNDFQKGDIAEGYSVSREKKESFPLTVTSAQKNPTAFYLCASSIPGAGGYYGYTFGSGTRLTVV.

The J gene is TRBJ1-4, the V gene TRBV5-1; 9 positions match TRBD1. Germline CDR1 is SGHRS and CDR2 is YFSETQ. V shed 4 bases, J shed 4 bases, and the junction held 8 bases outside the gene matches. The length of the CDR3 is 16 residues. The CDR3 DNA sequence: TGCGCCAGCAGCATAACAGGGGGCGCGAATAATGAAAAACTGTTTTTT. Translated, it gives CASSITGGANNEKLFF.

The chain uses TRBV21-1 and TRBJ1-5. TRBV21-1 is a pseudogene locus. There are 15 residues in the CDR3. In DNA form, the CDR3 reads TGTGCCAGCAGCCCCTTAGGGGGGCCCGATCAGCCCCAGCATTTT. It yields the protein CASSPLGGPDQPQHF.

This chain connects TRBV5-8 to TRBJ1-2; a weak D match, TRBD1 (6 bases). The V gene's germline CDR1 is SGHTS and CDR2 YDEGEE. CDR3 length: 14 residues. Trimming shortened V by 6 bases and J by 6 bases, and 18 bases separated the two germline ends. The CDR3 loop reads CASILRGGANGYTF. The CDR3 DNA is TGTGCCAGCATCCTAAGAGGGGGGGCGAATGGCTACACCTTC. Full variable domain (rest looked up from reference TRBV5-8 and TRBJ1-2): EAGVTQSPTHLIKTRGQQATLRCSPISGHTSVYWYQQALGLGLQFLLWYDEGEERNRGNFPPRFSGRQFPNYSSELNVNALELEDSALYLCASILRGGANGYTFGSGTRLTVV.

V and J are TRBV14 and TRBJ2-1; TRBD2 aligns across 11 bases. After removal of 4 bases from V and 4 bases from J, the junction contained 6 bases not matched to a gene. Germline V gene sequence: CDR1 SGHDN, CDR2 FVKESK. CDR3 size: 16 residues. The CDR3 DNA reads TGTGCCAGCAGCCTTATAGCGGGAGGGCTTTACAATGAGCAGTTCTTC. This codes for CASSLIAGGLYNEQFF.

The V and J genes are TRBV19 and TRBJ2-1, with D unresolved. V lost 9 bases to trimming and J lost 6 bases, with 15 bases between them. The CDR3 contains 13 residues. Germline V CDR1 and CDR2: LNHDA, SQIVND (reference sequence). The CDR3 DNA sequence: TGTGCCAGCAGTTCCCCCTCGGGCAATGAGCAGTTCTTC. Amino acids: CASSSPSGNEQFF.

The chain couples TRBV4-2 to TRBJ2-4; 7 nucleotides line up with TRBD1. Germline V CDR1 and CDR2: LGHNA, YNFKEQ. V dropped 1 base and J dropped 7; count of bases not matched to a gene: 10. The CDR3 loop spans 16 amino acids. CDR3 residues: CASSQGKGGVVNIQYF. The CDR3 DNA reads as TGTGCCAGCAGCCAAGGGAAAGGGGGCGTAGTGAACATTCAGTACTTC.

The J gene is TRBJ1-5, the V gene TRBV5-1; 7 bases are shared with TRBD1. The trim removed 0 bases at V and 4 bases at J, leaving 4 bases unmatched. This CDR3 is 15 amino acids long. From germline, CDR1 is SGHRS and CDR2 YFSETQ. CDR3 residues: CASSLEGQPNQPQHF. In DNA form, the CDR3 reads TGCGCCAGCAGCTTGGAGGGACAGCCAAATCAGCCCCAGCATTTT.

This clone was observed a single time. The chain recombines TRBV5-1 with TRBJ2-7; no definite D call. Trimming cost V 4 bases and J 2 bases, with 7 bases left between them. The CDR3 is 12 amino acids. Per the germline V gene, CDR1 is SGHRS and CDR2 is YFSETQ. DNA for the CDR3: TGCGCCAGCAGCGTGGTTCCCTACGAGCAGTACTTC. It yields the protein CASSVVPYEQYF.

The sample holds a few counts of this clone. The CDR3 bases are TGTGCCAGCAGTTTCCTAGGGACAGGGATAACAGATACGCAGTATTTT. Its translation: CASSFLGTGITDTQYF. The rearrangement uses TRBV28 and TRBJ2-3; the match to TRBD1 covers 9 bases. The junction had 7 bases not matched to a gene; V was cut back by 3 bases and J by 3 bases. The CDR3 totals 16 residues. The V gene's germline CDR1 is MDHEN and CDR2 SYDVKM.

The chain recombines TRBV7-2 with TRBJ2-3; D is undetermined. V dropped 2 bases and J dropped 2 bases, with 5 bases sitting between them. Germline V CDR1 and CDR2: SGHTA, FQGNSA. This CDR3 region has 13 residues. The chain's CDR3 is CASSLQVTDTQYF. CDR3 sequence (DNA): TGTGCCAGCAGCTTACAGGTCACAGATACGCAGTATTTT.

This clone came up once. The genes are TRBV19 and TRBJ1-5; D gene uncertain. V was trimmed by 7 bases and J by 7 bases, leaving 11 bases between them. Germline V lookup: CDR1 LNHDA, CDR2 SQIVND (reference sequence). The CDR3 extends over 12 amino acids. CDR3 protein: CASTLPLQPQHF. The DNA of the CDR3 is TGTGCCAGTACCTTACCCCTCCAGCCCCAGCATTTT.

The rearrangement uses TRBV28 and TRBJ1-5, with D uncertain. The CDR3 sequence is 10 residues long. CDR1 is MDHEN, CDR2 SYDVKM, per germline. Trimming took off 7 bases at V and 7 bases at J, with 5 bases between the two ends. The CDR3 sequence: CASNGQPQHF. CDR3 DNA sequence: TGTGCCAGCAATGGCCAGCCCCAGCATTTT.

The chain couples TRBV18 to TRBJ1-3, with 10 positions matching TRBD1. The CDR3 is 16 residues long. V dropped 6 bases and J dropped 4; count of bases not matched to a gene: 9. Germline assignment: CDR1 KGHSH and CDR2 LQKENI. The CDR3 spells CASSAAGTGVGNTIYF. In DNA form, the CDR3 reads TGTGCCAGCTCTGCTGCGGGGACAGGGGTCGGAAACACCATATATTTT.

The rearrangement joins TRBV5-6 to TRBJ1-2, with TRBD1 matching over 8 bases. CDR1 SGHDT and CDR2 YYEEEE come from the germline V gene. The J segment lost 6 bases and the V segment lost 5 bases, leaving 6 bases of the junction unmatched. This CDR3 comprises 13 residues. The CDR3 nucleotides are TGTGCCAGCAGTTCAGGGGGCGAGCATGGCTACACCTTC. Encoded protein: CASSSGGEHGYTF.

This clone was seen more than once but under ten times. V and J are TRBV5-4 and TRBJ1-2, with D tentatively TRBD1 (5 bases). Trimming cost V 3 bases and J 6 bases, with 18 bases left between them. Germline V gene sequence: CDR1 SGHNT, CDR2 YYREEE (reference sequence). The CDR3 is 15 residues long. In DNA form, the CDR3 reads TGTGCCAGCAGCTGGGGGGGACCGGGGAAGAATGGCTACACCTTC. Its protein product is CASSWGGPGKNGYTF.

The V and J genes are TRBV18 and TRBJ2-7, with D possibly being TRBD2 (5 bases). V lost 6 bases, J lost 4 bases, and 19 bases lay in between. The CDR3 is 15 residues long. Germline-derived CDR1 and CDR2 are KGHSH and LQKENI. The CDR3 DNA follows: TGTGCCAGCTCTCTGGGAGTAGGCACCGGTTACGAGCAGTACTTC. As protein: CASSLGVGTGYEQYF.

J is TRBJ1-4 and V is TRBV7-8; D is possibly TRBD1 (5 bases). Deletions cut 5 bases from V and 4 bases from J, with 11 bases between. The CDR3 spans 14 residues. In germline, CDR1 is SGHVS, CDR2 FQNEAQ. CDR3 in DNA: TGTGCCAGCAGCCACGGGGGGGATAATGAAAAACTGTTTTTT. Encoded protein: CASSHGGDNEKLFF.